One and the same sample provided the 18 T cell receptor beta chains below, sequenced in a study of human T cells and chemical hapten exposure. Regarding time point: patch test 1, 2 weeks after DPC sensitization. Treatment described: therapeutic diphenylcyclopropenone sensitization with weekly scalp DPC. From whole blood left unfractionated, total RNA was extracted. TCRdb itself ran the RACE reads through MiXCR, one entry per CDR3 protein. Of 42,000 or so distinct CDR3 sequences listed, about 4% are singletons. Material: whole blood, obtained in connection with sensitization to the hapten diphenylcyclopropenone (DPC). The receptors here all came from a man aged 50 or older with alopecia areata. Some clones in this sample may be carry-over from other donors' samples.

This clonotype was observed many times. This chain uses TRBV19 with TRBJ2-2, with D tentatively TRBD1 (5 bases). Germline V gene lookup returns CDR1 LNHDA and CDR2 SQIVND (reference sequence). The CDR3 is 16 amino acids. V gave up 2 bases and J gave up 6 bases, with 16 bases separating them. In nucleotides, the CDR3 is TGTGCCAGTAGTATAACAAGGGGCGCTTATGCCGGGGAGCTGTTTTTT. This sequence encodes CASSITRGAYAGELFF.

This clonotype was observed at least ten times. The chain links TRBV4-1 to TRBJ2-1; perhaps D is TRBD1 or TRBD2 (5 bases each). Germline V gene lookup returns CDR1 MGHRA and CDR2 YSYEKL. V was cut by 4 bases and J by 1 base, with 14 bases left in between. This CDR3 has 16 residues. In nucleotides, the CDR3 is TGCGCCAGCAGCCGGTTGCCGGGACCTTCCTACAATGAGCAGTTCTTC. This sequence encodes CASSRLPGPSYNEQFF.

This clonotype showed up many times. The chain's CDR3 is CASSYGGDTDTQYF. The CDR3 DNA is TGTGCCAGCAGCTACGGGGGCGACACAGATACGCAGTATTTT. V usage is TRBV28 and J usage is TRBJ2-3; D is perhaps TRBD1 or TRBD2 (6 bases each). Between the trimmed V and J ends, which lost 6 bases and 2 bases, there was a span of 12 bases. The germline V gene encodes CDR1 MDHEN and CDR2 SYDVKM. The CDR3 covers 14 residues.

This clonotype was seen ten or more times. The J gene is TRBJ1-4, the V gene TRBV28, with D hard to call. The germline V and J ends were trimmed by 5 bases and 5 bases, with 12 bases remaining between them. There are 14 residues in the CDR3. Per germline, CDR1 MDHEN and CDR2 SYDVKM. CDR3 DNA: TGTGCCAGCAGTAGCCCGGACCCCAATGAAAAACTGTTTTTT. Protein product: CASSSPDPNEKLFF. Using reference TRBV28 and TRBJ1-4 for the parts outside the CDR3, the full variable domain is DVKVTQSSRYLVKRTGEKVFLECVQDMDHENMFWYRQDPGLGLRLIYFSYDVKMKEKGDIPEGYSVSREKKERFSLILESASTNQTSMYLCASSSPDPNEKLFFGSGTQLSVL.

This clonotype was detected ten times or more. The rearrangement links TRBV29-1 to TRBJ2-7; 10 bases agree with TRBD2. Germline V gene data show CDR1 as SQVTM and CDR2 as ANQGSEA. The CDR3 consists of 15 residues. V was clipped by 5 bases and J by 6 bases; unmatched bases: 13. CDR3: CSVRPPTSGTGEQYF. The CDR3 DNA reads TGCAGCGTTCGGCCCCCAACTAGCGGGACAGGCGAGCAGTACTTC.

This clonotype was observed a few times. J is TRBJ2-1 and V is TRBV4-3, with D hard to call. CDR3 length: 16 amino acids. V was clipped by 0 bases and J by 4 bases, with 13 bases between them. CDR1 is LGHNA and CDR2 is YSLEER in the germline V gene. The CDR3 sequence is CASSQDLGPKYNEQFF. CDR3 sequence (DNA): TGCGCCAGCAGCCAAGATTTAGGGCCCAAATACAATGAGCAGTTCTTC.

The CDR3: CASSLQEISYNEQFF. The CDR3 nucleotides are TGTGCCAGCAGCCTACAGGAGATATCCTACAATGAGCAGTTCTTC. This sequence joins TRBV7-8 and TRBJ2-1, with TRBD1 as a possible D gene (5 bases). Germline V gene lookup returns CDR1 SGHVS and CDR2 FQNEAQ. The CDR3 is 15 amino acids. Trimming removed 5 bases at V and 1 base at J, with 12 bases between. Supplemented by reference TRBV7-8 and TRBJ2-1, the full variable domain reads GAGVSQSPRYKVAKRGQDVALRCDPISGHVSLFWYQQALGQGPEFLTYFQNEAQLDKSGLPSDRFFAERPEGSVSTLKIQRTQQEDSAVYLCASSLQEISYNEQFFGPGTRLTVL.

Details on this clonotype: This may come from a read error, since a much larger clone is one base off. This chain joins TRBV19 and TRBJ1-5; 8 nucleotides match TRBD1. Germline CDR1 reads LNHDA; CDR2 reads SQIVND (reference sequence). The CDR3 runs 15 residues. Trimming removed 9 bases from V and 3 bases from J; junction bases left unmatched: 10. The CDR3 reads CASLGQGGFNQPQHF. DNA of the CDR3: TGTGCCAGCCTTGGACAGGGAGGTTTCAATCAGCCCCAGCATTTT.

This clonotype was detected only once. An end of the junction differs from the germline gene, which may be a read error. This chain joins TRBV5-1 and TRBJ1-6; D remains unclear. The CDR3 covers 13 residues. Germline V gene data show CDR1 as SGHRS and CDR2 as YFSETQ. CDR3 nucleotide sequence: TGCGCCAGCAGATTGGACCAGGTCAAGCCCCTCCAATTT. This translates into CASRLDQVKPLQF.

This clonotype was recorded at least ten times. The CDR3 DNA follows: TGTGCCCGGGATCGTCAGGGGGGTGGCATTCAGTACTTC. Translation gives CARDRQGGGIQYF. V and J are TRBV30 and TRBJ2-4; D is possibly TRBD1 (7 bases). Per the germline V gene, CDR1 is GTSNPN and CDR2 is SVGIG (reference sequence). CDR3 length: 13 residues. V was clipped by 8 bases and J by 9 bases, with 20 bases between them.

In its sample, this clonotype was seen many times. The V gene is TRBV6-5, the J gene TRBJ2-2, with a tentative D call TRBD1 (5 bases). CDR1 is MNHEY, CDR2 SVGAGI, per germline. The length of the CDR3 is 14 residues. The germline V and J ends were trimmed by 6 bases and 4 bases, with 12 bases remaining between them. DNA of the CDR3: TGTGCCAGCAGGATAACAAGGGGCACCGGGGAGCTGTTTTTT. Translating gives CASRITRGTGELFF.

This clonotype has ten or more counts. This chain joins TRBV5-1 and TRBJ2-6; D might be TRBD1 (6 bases). Trimming removed 4 bases from V and 4 bases from J, with 12 bases in between. The germline CDR1 and CDR2 sequences are SGHRS and YFSETQ. This CDR3 spans 15 amino acids. CDR3: CASSEQGPGANVLTF. Written as DNA, the CDR3 is TGCGCCAGCAGCGAACAGGGTCCCGGGGCCAACGTCCTGACTTTC.

This clonotype was observed at least ten times. The CDR3 spells CASSLAVSGTPKQFF. The CDR3 DNA is TGTGCCAGCAGCTTAGCCGTTAGCGGGACCCCCAAGCAGTTCTTC. The V gene is TRBV11-3, the J gene TRBJ2-1; 8 bases line up with TRBD2. The V gene's germline CDR1 is SGHNT and CDR2 YENEEA. V lost 1 base to trimming and J lost 11 bases; unmatched junction nucleotides: 10. This CDR3 comprises 15 residues. Full variable domain (rest looked up from reference TRBV11-3 and TRBJ2-1): EAGVVQSPRYKIIEKKQPVAFWCNPISGHNTLYWYLQNLGQGPELLIRYENEEAVDDSQLPKDRFSAERLKGVDSTLKIQPAELGDSAVYLCASSLAVSGTPKQFFGPGTRLTVL.

This clonotype appeared many times. The J gene is TRBJ2-3, the V gene TRBV18; perhaps TRBD1 as D (5 bases). This CDR3 is built from 14 residues. The V end was cut by 3 bases, the J end by 6 bases, with 13 bases between. CDR1 and CDR2 (germline): KGHSH, LQKENI. The CDR3, as DNA: TGTGCCAGCTCACCGGGCCAGGGCAAGGATACGCAGTATTTT. Its protein product is CASSPGQGKDTQYF.

In this sample, this clonotype turned up many times. The chain couples TRBV7-9 to TRBJ1-1, with D perhaps TRBD1 (5 bases). V lost 4 bases to trimming and J lost 1 base, with 10 bases between them. Germline V gene lookup returns CDR1 SEHNR and CDR2 FQNEAQ (reference sequence). This CDR3 is 14 amino acids long. The CDR3 coding sequence is TGTGCCAGCAGCTCAGACGGGGGGAACACTGAAGCTTTCTTT. This sequence encodes CASSSDGGNTEAFF.

This clonotype was seen ten or more times. The chain carries TRBV4-3 and TRBJ1-4, with D possibly matching TRBD1 (5 bases). The V gene's germline CDR1 is LGHNA and CDR2 YSLEER. The CDR3 consists of 14 residues. V lost 6 bases to trimming and J lost 2 bases, with 10 bases between them. The DNA of the CDR3 is TGCGCCAGCAGAAAACAGGAGACTAATGAAAAACTGTTTTTT. Protein: CASRKQETNEKLFF.

The chain links TRBV7-2 to TRBJ2-3, with 8 bases matching TRBD2. Germline trimming cut 1 base from V and 3 bases from J; bases unmatched to any gene: 6. CDR3 size: 16 residues. CDR1 and CDR2 (germline): SGHTA, FQGNSA. The CDR3 bases are TGTGCCAGCAGCTTAGTGTCAGCTAGCGGGACAGATACGCAGTATTTT. Amino acids: CASSLVSASGTDTQYF.

In this sample, this clonotype turned up many times. The chain links TRBV10-1 to TRBJ2-2; D gene ambiguous. Germline lookup yields CDR1 WNHNN and CDR2 SYGVQD (reference sequence). This CDR3 has 16 amino acids. Between the trimmed V and J ends, which lost 3 bases and 0 bases, there was a span of 11 bases. The CDR3 DNA reads as TGCGCCAGCAGTGACTCGGTATTCGCGAACACCGGGGAGCTGTTTTTT. Protein product: CASSDSVFANTGELFF.